This T cell receptor (beta chain) stems from a study of T cells in localized non-small cell lung cancer. Findings and limits, study-wide: Greater T cell density in blood accompanied longer overall survival. Adjacent lung exhibited a median of about 50 among the 100 most abundant tumor clones.

The CDR3 loop spans 14 amino acids. The germline V gene has CDR1 SGDLS and CDR2 YYNGEE. Trimming pared 4 bases from V and 5 bases from J, leaving 13 bases between. This clone was picked up a small number of times. The antigen remains undetermined. The table came from immunoSEQ multiplex PCR; TCRdb's copy has only in-frame clones and leaves some out. Here the sample spans about 1,600 clones, approximately 21% being singletons. Researchers cut adjacent lung at least 2 cm from the tumor margin, and it showed no atypia. This TCR was sampled from a woman aged 35 to 70 with stage I lung adenocarcinoma. The input for sequencing was normal lung tissue next to the tumor, taken before any cancer treatment. The V call is TRBV9, the J call TRBJ1-5; possibly TRBD1 for D (6 bases). The CDR3 reads CASSTGQGYQPQHF. In DNA, the CDR3 is TGTGCCAGCAGCACAGGCCAGGGGTATCAGCCCCAGCATTTT.